Below, 13 T cell receptor beta chains from the same sample are listed, as sequenced in a study of blood T cell repertoires in COVID-19. Using immunoSEQ multiplex PCR, the repertoire was profiled, and TCRdb retains in-frame clones only, with some absent. The repertoire has 65,000 or so clones, roughly four fifths of them found once; the top ten carry over 3.5%. Sequenced material: peripheral blood. The receptors were gathered from a man between 60 and 70 years old with acute or convalescent COVID-19.

The rearrangement joins TRBV6-6 to TRBJ2-3, with D hard to call. Trimming shortened V by 8 bases and J by 2 bases, and 8 bases separated the two germline ends. The CDR3 consists of 12 residues. Per germline, CDR1 MNHNY and CDR2 SVGAGI (reference sequence). The CDR3 DNA reads as TGTGCCAGCTACGACTTCACAGATACGCAGTATTTT. Translating gives CASYDFTDTQYF.

This clone was found a few times. This chain connects TRBV7-9 to TRBJ1-2; D gene uncertain. The germline V and J ends were trimmed by 0 bases and 2 bases, with 13 bases remaining between them. The V gene's germline CDR1 is SEHNR and CDR2 FQNEAQ (reference sequence). The CDR3 is made up of 16 amino acids. The DNA of the CDR3 is TGTGCCAGCAGCTTAGCGCGGGCAGGTGCCAACTATGGCTACACCTTC. The encoded protein is CASSLARAGANYGYTF.

V and J are TRBV19 and TRBJ1-2; D unclear. V lost 3 bases, J lost 7 bases, and 18 bases lay in between. CDR1 is LNHDA and CDR2 is SQIVND in the germline V gene (reference sequence). This CDR3 contains 15 residues. The CDR3 region has the DNA TGTGCCAGTAGTATTATGAGATCCGGAGGTTCTGGCTACACCTTC. This gives the protein CASSIMRSGGSGYTF.

The chain carries TRBV10-3 and TRBJ1-2; 10 nucleotides line up with TRBD1. The CDR3 contains 16 residues. Germline CDR1 and CDR2: ENHRY and SYGVKD. V lost 6 bases and J lost 6; bases outside the gene matches: 13. In DNA form, the CDR3 reads TGTGCCATCAGACCCGGGACAGGGGCGGAATTAGATGGCTACACCTTC. Protein: CAIRPGTGAELDGYTF.

The chain carries TRBV5-1 and TRBJ1-1, with D unresolved. CDR1 SGHRS and CDR2 YFSETQ come from the germline V gene. This CDR3 has 14 residues. V was shortened by 4 bases and J by 4 bases, with 14 bases between the two germline ends. In nucleotides, the CDR3 is TGCGCCAGCAGCGAAACAGTGGGGAGCACTGAAGCTTTCTTT. It encodes CASSETVGSTEAFF. Full variable domain (remainder filled in from reference TRBV5-1 and TRBJ1-1): KAGVTQTPRYLIKTRGQQVTLSCSPISGHRSVSWYQQTPGQGLQFLFEYFSETQRNKGNFPGRFSGRQFSNSRSEMNVSTLELGDSALYLCASSETVGSTEAFFGQGTRLTVV.

This rearrangement joins TRBV6-6 to TRBJ1-2, with a possible D match to TRBD1 (5 bases). Germline CDR1 reads MNHNY; CDR2 reads SVGAGI (reference sequence). This CDR3 has 12 amino acids. Trimming removed 5 bases at V and 3 bases at J, with 7 bases between. CDR3 nucleotide sequence: TGTGCCAGCAGTGACAGTCACTATGGCTACACCTTC. Amino acid sequence: CASSDSHYGYTF.

The rearrangement joins TRBV14 to TRBJ2-5, with 9 bases fitting TRBD1. In germline, CDR1 is SGHDN, CDR2 FVKESK. The ends lost 4 bases at V and 5 bases at J; junction bases unmatched: 2. The CDR3 is 13 residues long. CDR3 sequence (DNA): TGTGCCAGCAGCCTAGGGACAGGGGAGACCCAGTACTTC. It codes for CASSLGTGETQYF.

The chain combines TRBV4-1 with TRBJ2-7; 7 nucleotides line up with TRBD1. The junction had 9 bases not matched to a gene; V was cut back by 3 bases and J by 4 bases. The CDR3 covers 15 residues. Germline V gene data show CDR1 as MGHRA and CDR2 as YSYEKL. This chain's CDR3 is CASSQDRRMGYEQYF. The CDR3 DNA reads TGCGCCAGCAGCCAGGACAGGCGGATGGGGTACGAGCAGTACTTC.

The chain recombines TRBV18 with TRBJ1-3; 8 nucleotides match TRBD1. Germline V CDR1 and CDR2: KGHSH, LQKENI. There are 15 residues in the CDR3. Unmatched junction bases numbered 6, after V lost 6 bases and J lost 2 bases. The CDR3 sequence is CASSPTGDPGNTIYF. The CDR3 region has the DNA TGTGCCAGCTCCCCGACAGGGGACCCTGGAAACACCATATATTTT.

This chain links TRBV6-6 with TRBJ1-2; D may be TRBD1 (5 bases). Germline V gene data show CDR1 as MNHNY and CDR2 as SVGAGI (reference sequence). The CDR3 consists of 13 residues. V was shortened by 2 bases and J by 7 bases, with 11 bases between the two germline ends. Here the CDR3 DNA reads TGTGCCAGCAGTTACAGCAGGGAACCTGGCTACACCTTC. Translated: CASSYSREPGYTF.

The CDR3 sequence is CASSLRGGDGTDTQYF. The CDR3 DNA sequence: TGTGCCAGTAGCCTAAGGGGGGGGGACGGCACAGATACGCAGTATTTT. The genes are TRBV19 and TRBJ2-3; D may be TRBD2 (7 bases). The germline V and J ends were trimmed by 6 bases and 1 base, with 17 bases remaining between them. CDR1 and CDR2 from the germline V gene are LNHDA and SQIVND (reference sequence). The CDR3 runs 16 residues.

The chain combines TRBV18 with TRBJ1-3, with D maybe TRBD1 (5 bases). The CDR3 is made up of 16 amino acids. V shed 5 bases and J shed 3 bases, with 17 bases lying between them. Germline V gene sequence: CDR1 KGHSH, CDR2 LQKENI. CDR3 residues: CASSEYTQGSGNTIYF. In DNA, the CDR3 is TGTGCCAGCTCAGAGTACACGCAGGGAAGTGGAAACACCATATATTTT.

This clone was seen only once. The chain links TRBV27 to TRBJ1-5; D not resolved. From germline, CDR1 is MNHEY and CDR2 SMNVEV (reference sequence). The CDR3 extends over 11 amino acids. V lost 10 bases and J 6 bases, leaving 10 bases between the germline ends. In DNA, the CDR3 is TGTGCCATCGGGAAAACTCAGCCCCAGCATTTT. The encoded protein is CAIGKTQPQHF.